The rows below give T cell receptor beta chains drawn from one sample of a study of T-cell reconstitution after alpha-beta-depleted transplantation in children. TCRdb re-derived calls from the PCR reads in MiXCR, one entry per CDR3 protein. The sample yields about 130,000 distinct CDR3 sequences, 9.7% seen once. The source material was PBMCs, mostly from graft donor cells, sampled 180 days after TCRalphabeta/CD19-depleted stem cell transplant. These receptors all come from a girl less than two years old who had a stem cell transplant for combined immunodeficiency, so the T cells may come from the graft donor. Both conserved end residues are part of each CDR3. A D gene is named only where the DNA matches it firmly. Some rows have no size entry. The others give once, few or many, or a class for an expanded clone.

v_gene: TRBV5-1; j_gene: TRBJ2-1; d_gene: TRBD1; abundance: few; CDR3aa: CASSAWDRTNNEQFF; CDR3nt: TGCGCCAGCAGCGCCTGGGACAGGACCAACAATGAGCAGTTCTTC
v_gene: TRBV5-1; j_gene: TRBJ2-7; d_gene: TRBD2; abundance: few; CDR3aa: CASSLVAGASYEQYF; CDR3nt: TGCGCCAGCAGCTTGGTAGCGGGGGCCTCCTACGAGCAGTACTTC
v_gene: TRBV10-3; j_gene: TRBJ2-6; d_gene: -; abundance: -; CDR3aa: CAISEYSGSSGADVLTF; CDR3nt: TGTGCCATCAGTGAATATTCAGGGTCCTCTGGGGCCGACGTCCTGACTTTC
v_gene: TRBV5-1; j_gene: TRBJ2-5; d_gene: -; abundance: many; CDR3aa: CASSSDWETQYF; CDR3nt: TGCGCCAGCAGCTCCGACTGGGAGACCCAGTACTTC
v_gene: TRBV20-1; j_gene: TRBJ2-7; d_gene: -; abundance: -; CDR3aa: CSARDPGLGEQYF; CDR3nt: TGCAGTGCTAGAGATCCAGGGCTTGGGGAGCAGTACTTC
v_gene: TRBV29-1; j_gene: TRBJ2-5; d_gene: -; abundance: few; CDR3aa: CSVPTVQETQYF; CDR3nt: TGCAGCGTTCCGACAGTCCAAGAGACCCAGTACTTC
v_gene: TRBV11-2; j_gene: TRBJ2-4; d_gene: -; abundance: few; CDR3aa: CASSRLGRRNIQYF; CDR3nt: TGTGCCAGCAGCCGCCTAGGGCGGCGAAACATTCAGTACTTC
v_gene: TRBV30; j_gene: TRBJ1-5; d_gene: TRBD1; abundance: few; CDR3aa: CAWSGQGPRQPQHF; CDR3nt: TGTGCCTGGAGTGGACAGGGCCCCCGGCAGCCCCAGCATTTT
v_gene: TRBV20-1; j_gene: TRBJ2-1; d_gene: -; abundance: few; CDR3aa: CSAPLPYNEQFF; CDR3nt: TGCAGTGCCCCCCTCCCCTACAATGAGCAGTTCTTC
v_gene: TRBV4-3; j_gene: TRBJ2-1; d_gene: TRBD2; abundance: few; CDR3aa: CASSLHLGAGGLPNEQFF; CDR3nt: TGCGCCAGCAGCCTCCACCTAGGAGCGGGAGGCCTCCCCAATGAGCAGTTCTTC
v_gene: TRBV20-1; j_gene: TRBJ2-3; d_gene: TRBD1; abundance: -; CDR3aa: CCAMELPGQGALDTQYF; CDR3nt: TGCTGTGCTATGGAATTACCGGGACAGGGGGCTCTAGATACGCAGTATTTT
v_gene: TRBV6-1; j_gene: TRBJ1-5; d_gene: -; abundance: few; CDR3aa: CASSRSGGRGQPQHF; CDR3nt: TGTGCCAGCAGTCGAAGCGGGGGACGGGGTCAGCCCCAGCATTTT
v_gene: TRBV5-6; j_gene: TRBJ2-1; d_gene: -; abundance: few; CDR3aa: CASSFDRLGSYNEQFF; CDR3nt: TGTGCCAGCAGCTTTGACAGGTTGGGGTCCTACAATGAGCAGTTCTTC
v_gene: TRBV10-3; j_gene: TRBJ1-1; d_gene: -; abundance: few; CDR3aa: CAISDPPGATEAFF; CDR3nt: TGTGCCATCAGTGACCCCCCCGGAGCCACTGAAGCTTTCTTT
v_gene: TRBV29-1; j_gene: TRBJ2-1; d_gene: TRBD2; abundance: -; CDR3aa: CSAKRSGEAGNEQFF; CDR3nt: TGCAGCGCCAAAAGAAGCGGGGAGGCTGGGAATGAGCAGTTCTTC
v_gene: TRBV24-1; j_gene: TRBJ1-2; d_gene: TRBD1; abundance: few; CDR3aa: CATSDAGTGKEYGYTF; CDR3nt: TGTGCCACCAGTGATGCCGGGACAGGGAAGGAATATGGCTACACCTTC
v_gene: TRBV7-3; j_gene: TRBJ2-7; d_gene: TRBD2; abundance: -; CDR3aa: CASSLKGPLAGDFPPYEQYF; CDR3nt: TGTGCCAGCAGCTTAAAAGGCCCACTAGCGGGGGACTTTCCTCCTTACGAGCAGTACTTC
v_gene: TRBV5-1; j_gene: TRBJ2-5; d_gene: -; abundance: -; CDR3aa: CASSLGVNQETQYF; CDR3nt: TGCGCCAGCAGCTTGGGTGTGAACCAAGAGACCCAGTACTTC
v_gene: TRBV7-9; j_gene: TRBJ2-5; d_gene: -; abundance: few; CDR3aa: CASSLGPQGSETQYF; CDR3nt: TGTGCCAGCAGCCTGGGCCCTCAGGGTTCAGAGACCCAGTACTTC
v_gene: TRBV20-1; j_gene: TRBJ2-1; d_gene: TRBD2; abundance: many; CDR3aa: CSARVAGGPNEQFF; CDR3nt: TGCAGTGCTAGGGTAGCGGGAGGGCCAAATGAGCAGTTCTTC
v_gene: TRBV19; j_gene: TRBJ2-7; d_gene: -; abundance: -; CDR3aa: CASSRFSTGNYEQYF; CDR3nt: TGTGCCAGTAGTCGTTTTTCTACAGGGAACTACGAGCAGTACTTC
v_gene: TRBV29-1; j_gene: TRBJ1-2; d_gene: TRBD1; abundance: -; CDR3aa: CSVGTGYGYTF; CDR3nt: TGCAGCGTTGGGACAGGGTATGGCTACACCTTC
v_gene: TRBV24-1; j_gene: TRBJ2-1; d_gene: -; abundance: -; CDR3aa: CATSPQQDTRTSPNNEQFF; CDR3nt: TGTGCCACCAGTCCTCAGCAGGACACCCGGACTTCCCCAAACAATGAGCAGTTCTTC
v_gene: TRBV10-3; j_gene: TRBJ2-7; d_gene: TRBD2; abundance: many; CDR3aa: CAISGTSGSYEQYF; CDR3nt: TGTGCCATCAGTGGAACTAGCGGGAGCTACGAGCAGTACTTC
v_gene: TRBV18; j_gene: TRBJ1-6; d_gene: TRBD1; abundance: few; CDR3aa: CASSPVVGARGSSYNSPLHF; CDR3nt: TGTGCCAGCTCACCAGTAGTTGGGGCCAGGGGGAGCTCCTATAATTCACCCCTCCACTTT
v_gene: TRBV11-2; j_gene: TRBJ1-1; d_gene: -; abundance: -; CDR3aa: CASSLARLVDEAFF; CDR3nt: TGTGCCAGCAGCTTAGCCAGGCTAGTAGATGAAGCTTTCTTT
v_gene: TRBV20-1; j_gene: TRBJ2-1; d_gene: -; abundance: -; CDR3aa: CSARGRVYNEQVF; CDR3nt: TGCAGTGCTAGGGGACGGGTATACAATGAGCAGGTCTTC